One sample yielded the 29 T cell receptor beta chains listed below, sequenced in a study of cytomegalovirus exposure and HLA in healthy donors. Clones were read by immunoSEQ multiplex PCR, and TCRdb kept only the in-frame ones, dropping some. The table shows fewer than 200,000 clones, with roughly 91% occurring only once. Sequencing input: PBMCs. Receptors originate from a young man in good health and CMV-seropositive.

The V call is TRBV7-9, the J call TRBJ2-3; TRBD2 aligns across 13 bases. This CDR3 has 16 residues. After removal of 2 bases from V and 3 bases from J, the junction contained 2 bases not matched to a gene. Germline lookup yields CDR1 SEHNR and CDR2 FQNEAQ (reference sequence). The CDR3: CASSLTSGRGTDTQYF. CDR3 DNA: TGTGCCAGCAGCTTAACTAGCGGGAGGGGAACAGATACGCAGTATTTT.

This chain joins TRBV19 and TRBJ2-1; 7 bases align to TRBD2. Germline V gives CDR1 LNHDA, CDR2 SQIVND (reference sequence). The V and J ends lost 4 bases and 4 bases, in that order; junction bases with no gene match: 10. CDR3 length equals 16 residues. The CDR3 region is CASSSKIAGDYNEQFF. The CDR3 DNA reads TGTGCCAGTAGTAGCAAGATAGCGGGTGATTACAATGAGCAGTTCTTC.

The genes are TRBV4-1 and TRBJ2-7; D unresolved. The V gene's germline CDR1 is MGHRA and CDR2 YSYEKL. The CDR3 runs to 17 residues. V lost 1 base and J 3 bases, leaving 19 bases between the germline ends. The chain's CDR3 is CASSQVRLGLSSYEQYF. As DNA, the CDR3 is TGCGCCAGCAGCCAAGTCCGGTTGGGTCTCTCTAGCTACGAGCAGTACTTC.

The V gene is TRBV11-2, the J gene TRBJ2-1, with unresolved D. Per germline, CDR1 SGHAT and CDR2 FQNNGV. The CDR3 totals 11 residues. The V gene lost 2 bases and the J gene lost 7 bases, with 3 bases spanning the gap. The chain's CDR3 is CASSLSNEQFF. The CDR3 DNA reads TGTGCCAGCAGCTTATCTAATGAGCAGTTCTTC. The full variable domain, with the rest looked up from reference TRBV11-2 and TRBJ2-1, is EAGVAQSPRYKIIEKRQSVAFWCNPISGHATLYWYQQILGQGPKLLIQFQNNGVVDDSQLPKDRFSAERLKGVDSTLKIQPAKLEDSAVYLCASSLSNEQFFGPGTRLTVL.

V gene TRBV7-4 combines with J gene TRBJ1-2; D is uncertain. There are 12 residues in the CDR3. CDR1 and CDR2 (germline): SGHVT, SQSDAQ. Trimming took 9 bases from V and 2 from J, leaving 10 bases between them. The CDR3 protein is CASQVSNYGYTF. The CDR3, as DNA: TGTGCCAGTCAGGTCTCGAACTATGGCTACACCTTC.

The chain uses TRBV4-2 and TRBJ1-2; no firm D call. Germline V gene data show CDR1 as LGHNA and CDR2 as YNFKEQ. This CDR3 region has 13 residues. V lost 0 bases and J lost 8, with 10 bases in between. The CDR3 reads CASSQELSQGYTF. CDR3 nucleotide sequence: TGTGCCAGCAGCCAAGAATTGTCACAGGGCTACACCTTC.

The rearrangement links TRBV30 to TRBJ2-7; 8 bases align to TRBD2. Trimming took 8 bases from V and 2 from J; bases not matched to a gene: 5. Per the germline V gene, CDR1 is GTSNPN and CDR2 is SVGIG (reference sequence). The CDR3 runs to 12 residues. CDR3 DNA: TGTGCCGGTAGCGGGGTTACCTACGAGCAGTACTTC. It is translated as CAGSGVTYEQYF.

V gene TRBV6-1 combines with J gene TRBJ1-3; a possible D gene is TRBD1 (6 bases). The V gene's germline CDR1 is MNHNS and CDR2 SASEGT. With 7 bases removed from V and 4 bases from J, the gap between germline ends came to 14 bases. This CDR3 is 14 amino acids long. CDR3 nucleotide sequence: TGTGCCAGCATGGAAGGGGGGGGCGGAAACACCATATATTTT. Amino acid sequence: CASMEGGGGNTIYF.

V usage is TRBV19 and J usage is TRBJ1-1; TRBD1 might be the D (6 bases). V was trimmed by 0 bases and J by 4 bases, leaving 15 bases between them. This CDR3 contains 16 residues. Germline V gene data show CDR1 as LNHDA and CDR2 as SQIVND (reference sequence). DNA of the CDR3: TGTGCCAGTAGTATAGATCACGGGGGGGCGTCCACTGAAGCTTTCTTT. As protein: CASSIDHGGASTEAFF.

This sequence joins TRBV7-2 and TRBJ1-1; TRBD1 is a possible D gene (6 bases). Germline lookup yields CDR1 SGHTA and CDR2 FQGNSA. V gave up 1 base and J gave up 7 bases, with 10 bases separating them. The CDR3 contains 13 residues. The CDR3 DNA reads TGTGCCAGCAGCTTAGGGGGGACACTTGAAGCTTTCTTT. It yields the protein CASSLGGTLEAFF.

The gene calls are TRBV5-1 and TRBJ1-1; no clear D. This CDR3 region has 17 residues. The V end lost 1 base, the J end lost 0 bases, and 16 bases lay between the germline ends. Germline V gene lookup returns CDR1 SGHRS and CDR2 YFSETQ. The CDR3 DNA is TGCGCCAGCAGCTTGTTGCCGTTCAGGATGATGAACACTGAAGCTTTCTTT. Encoded protein: CASSLLPFRMMNTEAFF.

The table lists this clone with a few counts. The CDR3, as DNA: TGTGCCAGCAGCCAAGCGGGAGGGCGATCTGAGCAGTTCTTC. It encodes CASSQAGGRSEQFF. The chain couples TRBV4-2 to TRBJ2-1; 8 bases match TRBD2. V was clipped by 1 base and J by 9 bases; unmatched bases: 5. This CDR3 has 14 amino acids. CDR1 and CDR2 from the germline V gene are LGHNA and YNFKEQ.

V and J are TRBV5-6 and TRBJ2-7; D not certain. V lost 4 bases and J lost 2, with 13 bases in between. The CDR3 covers 14 residues. Per germline, CDR1 SGHDT and CDR2 YYEEEE. CDR3 nucleotides: TGTGCCAGCAGCAGATACACGCGGCCCTACGAGCAGTACTTC. This encodes CASSRYTRPYEQYF. Using reference TRBV5-6 and TRBJ2-7 for the parts outside the CDR3, the full variable domain is DAGVTQSPTHLIKTRGQQVTLRCSPKSGHDTVSWYQQALGQGPQFIFQYYEEEERQRGNFPDRFSGHQFPNYSSELNVNALLLGDSALYLCASSRYTRPYEQYFGPGTRLTVT.

The genes are TRBV7-9 and TRBJ2-7; D is possibly TRBD1 (5 bases). Germline V gene lookup returns CDR1 SEHNR and CDR2 FQNEAQ (reference sequence). This CDR3 is built from 14 residues. Trimming pared 3 bases from V and 1 base from J, leaving 10 bases between. CDR3: CASSFGRGSYEQYF. CDR3 nucleotide sequence: TGTGCCAGCAGCTTTGGTAGGGGATCCTACGAGCAGTACTTC.

This chain joins TRBV4-1 and TRBJ2-5; 10 nucleotides match TRBD2. Unmatched junction bases numbered 6, after V lost 3 bases and J lost 5 bases. This CDR3 is 15 amino acids long. From germline, CDR1 is MGHRA and CDR2 YSYEKL. CDR3 sequence reads: CASSHGTSEMETQYF. CDR3 nucleotide sequence: TGCGCCAGCAGCCACGGGACTAGCGAAATGGAGACCCAGTACTTC.

CDR3 protein: CASSHWGVGSYEQYF. The DNA for the CDR3 is TGTGCCAGCAGCCATTGGGGAGTTGGCTCCTACGAGCAGTACTTC. V is TRBV14 and J is TRBJ2-7; a weak D match, TRBD2 (5 bases). This CDR3 has 15 amino acids. The germline gives CDR1 SGHDN, CDR2 FVKESK. Trimming removed 3 bases from V and 0 bases from J, with 12 bases in between.

This sequence joins TRBV7-3 and TRBJ2-1; D not certain. V dropped 5 bases and J dropped 1 base, with 12 bases sitting between them. The CDR3 runs to 15 residues. Per germline, CDR1 SGHTA and CDR2 FQGTGA. CDR3 sequence reads: CASSRELNSYNEQFF. CDR3 bases: TGTGCCAGCAGCCGTGAACTGAATTCCTACAATGAGCAGTTCTTC.

A few counts support this clone. V and J are TRBV5-6 and TRBJ2-7; D might be TRBD2 (6 bases). CDR1 is SGHDT, CDR2 YYEEEE, per germline. V was clipped by 0 bases and J by 6 bases, with 7 bases between them. The CDR3 consists of 12 residues. The CDR3 sequence: CASSLVGGEQYF. In DNA, the CDR3 is TGTGCCAGCAGCTTGGTCGGGGGCGAGCAGTACTTC.

This sequence joins TRBV25-1 and TRBJ1-1; TRBD1 aligns across 8 bases. Unmatched junction bases numbered 8, after V lost 5 bases and J lost 6 bases. CDR1 and CDR2 from the germline V gene are MGHDK and SYGVNS. The CDR3 totals 14 residues. CDR3 residues: CASSLDREVPEAFF. The DNA of the CDR3 is TGTGCCAGCAGTTTGGACAGGGAAGTTCCTGAAGCTTTCTTT.

V is TRBV18 and J is TRBJ1-1, with 7 positions matching TRBD1. CDR1 KGHSH and CDR2 LQKENI come from the germline V gene. The V gene end was trimmed by 2 bases and the J gene end by 5 bases; junction bases not matched to a gene: 8. The CDR3 loop spans 15 amino acids. The CDR3 DNA follows: TGTGCCAGCTCACCAGGAAACACAGGGGAGACTGAAGCTTTCTTT. Its translation is CASSPGNTGETEAFF.

The genes are TRBV21-1 and TRBJ2-7; the tabulated D call, TRBD2, remains unverified against the DNA. TRBV21-1 is recorded as a pseudogene. The CDR3 is made up of 15 amino acids. The CDR3: CASSKARLAHYEQYF. Here the CDR3 DNA reads TGTGCCAGCAGCAAAGCAAGGCTAGCCCACTACGAGCAGTACTTC.

The genes are TRBV6-6 and TRBJ1-1; D is uncertain. Germline CDR1 and CDR2: MNHNY and SVGAGI (reference sequence). There are 14 residues in the CDR3. V lost 2 bases and J 9 bases, leaving 16 bases between the germline ends. The chain's CDR3 is CASSYGQNVQQAFF. The CDR3, as DNA: TGTGCCAGCAGTTACGGCCAAAACGTACAACAAGCTTTCTTT.

J is TRBJ2-1 and V is TRBV5-1, with 12 bases lining up with TRBD2. V lost 0 bases, J lost 3 bases, and 10 bases stayed unmatched. Germline V gene data show CDR1 as SGHRS and CDR2 as YFSETQ. The CDR3 has 19 residues. CDR3 DNA: TGCGCCAGCAGCTTGGCACTAGCGGGAGGACCCCCGGGCTACAATGAGCAGTTCTTC. This gives the protein CASSLALAGGPPGYNEQFF.

The chain joins TRBV18 to TRBJ2-2, with D maybe TRBD1 (6 bases). V shed 3 bases and J shed 1 base, with 12 bases lying between them. The CDR3 loop spans 16 amino acids. Per germline, CDR1 KGHSH and CDR2 LQKENI. CDR3: CASSPIQGQNTGELFF. In DNA form, the CDR3 reads TGTGCCAGCTCACCCATACAGGGACAGAACACCGGGGAGCTGTTTTTT.

This chain joins TRBV25-1 and TRBJ2-1, with D tentatively TRBD1 (5 bases). The CDR3 has 15 residues. CDR1 MGHDK and CDR2 SYGVNS come from the germline V gene. The V end was cut by 4 bases, the J end by 3 bases, with 13 bases between. CDR3 sequence (DNA): TGTGCCAGCAGTGTGTCAGGGTCCGTCTACAATGAGCAGTTCTTC. It specifies CASSVSGSVYNEQFF.

The genes are TRBV5-8 and TRBJ2-7; 9 bases agree with TRBD2. V was pared by 1 base and J by 1 base, with 3 bases of the junction left unmatched. CDR1 and CDR2 (germline): SGHTS, YDEGEE. This CDR3 has 15 amino acids. CDR3 in amino acids: CASSLSSGVSYEQYF. CDR3 in DNA: TGTGCCAGCAGCTTGTCTAGCGGGGTTTCCTACGAGCAGTACTTC.

The chain is built from TRBV7-9 and TRBJ2-3; a possible D gene is TRBD2 (5 bases). Germline V gene sequence: CDR1 SEHNR, CDR2 FQNEAQ (reference sequence). The germline V and J ends were trimmed by 2 bases and 4 bases, with 13 bases remaining between them. CDR3 length: 15 residues. CDR3 nucleotide sequence: TGTGCCAGCAGCTTACAGCGGAGCAGGCCAGATACGCAGTATTTT. It encodes CASSLQRSRPDTQYF.

This chain uses TRBV9 with TRBJ2-7, with a possible D match to TRBD2 (6 bases). V lost 4 bases and J lost 2, with 13 bases in between. Per germline, CDR1 SGDLS and CDR2 YYNGEE. The CDR3 runs 14 residues. The CDR3 DNA follows: TGTGCCAGCAGCCCGAGACTAGTCGCCTACGAGCAGTACTTC. The encoded protein is CASSPRLVAYEQYF.

The chain joins TRBV5-3 to TRBJ2-7, with D possibly TRBD1 on 6 matching bases. TRBV5-3 is an open reading frame whose function is uncertain. V gave up 5 bases and J gave up 2 bases, with 23 bases separating them. The CDR3 is made up of 17 amino acids. The CDR3 sequence: CARSYRYRFGGPYEQYF. In DNA, the CDR3 is TGTGCCAGAAGTTACCGATACAGGTTTGGGGGCCCCTACGAGCAGTACTTC.